The present T cell receptor beta chain was sequenced within a study of blood T cell repertoires in COVID-19. CDR3 length equals 14 residues. CDR1 is LGHNA and CDR2 is YNFKEQ in the germline V gene. Trimming cost V 2 bases and J 5 bases, with 12 bases left between them. Profiling relied on immunoSEQ multiplex PCR, and the TCRdb table lists in-frame clones only, not all of them. Among some 310,000 clones listed, around nine tenths were seen once. The clonotype comes from a woman aged 25 to 39 who had recovered from COVID-19. The genes are TRBV4-2 and TRBJ1-1, with D possibly being TRBD1 (5 bases). Sequences were obtained from PBMCs or T cells enriched from blood (not recorded which). CDR3 nucleotide sequence: TGTGCCAGCAGCCAACACGAGGAGGGGACTGAAGCTTTCTTT. It specifies CASSQHEEGTEAFF.